This T cell receptor beta chain is from a study of immune evolution from preneoplasia to lung adenocarcinoma. Clones were sequenced by immunoSEQ multiplex PCR, and TCRdb holds only the in-frame ones, with some missing. The top ten hold around 5.2% of the sample, which has 20,000 to 25,000 clones, approximately 75% seen once. The CDR3 consists of 13 residues. In germline, CDR1 is MDHEN, CDR2 SYDVKM. V was trimmed by 6 bases and J by 4 bases, leaving 13 bases between them. The chain couples TRBV28 to TRBJ2-7, with a weak D call TRBD1 (6 bases). The specimen was FFPE invasive lung adenocarcinoma tissue. The sequence came from a person between 55 and 70 years old with lung adenocarcinoma. This CDR3 is CASRNQGQYEQYF. In DNA form, the CDR3 reads TGTGCCAGCAGAAACCAAGGACAGTACGAGCAGTACTTC.